This T cell receptor beta chain was captured in a study of CD8+CD57+ T cells in acquired aplastic anemia. The CDR3 has 12 residues. V dropped 4 bases and J dropped 2 bases, with 6 bases sitting between them. Germline CDR1 SEHNR, CDR2 FQNEAQ (reference sequence). Worth noting for this clonotype: What it recognizes is unknown.

According to the study, genomic DNA was the template for TCR beta VDJ and CDR3 profiling. TCRdb processed the reads anew with MiXCR; each CDR3 protein has one entry. The top ten clones hold approximately 1.2% of a sample with about 210,000 distinct CDR3 sequences, almost 35% of them seen once. Broader study findings: The study found no significant CD8+ Simpson's diversity difference between patients and controls.

The receptor's source is a human donor in good health, serving as a control. Sequencing input: sorted CD4+, CD8+, or CD8+CD57+ T cells (not recorded which) from PBMCs. The genes are TRBV7-9 and TRBJ2-7; D gene uncertain. The CDR3 loop is CASSSVPYEQYF. DNA for the CDR3: TGTGCCAGCAGCTCAGTACCCTACGAGCAGTACTTC.